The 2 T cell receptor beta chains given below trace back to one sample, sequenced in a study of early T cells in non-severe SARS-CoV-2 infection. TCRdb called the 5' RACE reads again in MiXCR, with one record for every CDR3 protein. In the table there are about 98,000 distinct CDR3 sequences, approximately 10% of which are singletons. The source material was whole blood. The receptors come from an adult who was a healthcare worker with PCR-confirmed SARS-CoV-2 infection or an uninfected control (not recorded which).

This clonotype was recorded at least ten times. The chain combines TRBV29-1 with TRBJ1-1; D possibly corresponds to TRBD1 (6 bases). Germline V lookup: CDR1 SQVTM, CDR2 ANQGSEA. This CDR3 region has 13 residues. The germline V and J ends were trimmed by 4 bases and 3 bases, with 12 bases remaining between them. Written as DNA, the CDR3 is TGCAGCGTTGGTGCGGGGGGCTACACTGAAGCTTTCTTT. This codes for CSVGAGGYTEAFF.

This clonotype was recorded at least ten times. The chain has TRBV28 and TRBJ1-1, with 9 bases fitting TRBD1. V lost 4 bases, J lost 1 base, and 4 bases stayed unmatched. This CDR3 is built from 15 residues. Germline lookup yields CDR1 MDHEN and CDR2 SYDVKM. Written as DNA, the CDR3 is TGTGCCAGCAGTTCACAGGGGGCCCGGAACACTGAAGCTTTCTTT. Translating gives CASSSQGARNTEAFF.